This TCR beta chain stems from a study of blood T cell repertoires in COVID-19. Study in general: The samples span acute and convalescent COVID-19 from the United States, Italy and Spain.

Under the authors' procedure: Estimates of nucleated cell counts were drawn from the amplification of reference gene primers. The method was immunoSEQ multiplex PCR; TCRdb's version includes in-frame clones alone and lacks a portion of them. V, J and clone size were drawn from that table, and D and trimming were deduced from the DNA. This table holds approximately 350,000 clones, roughly 90% found once. Germline V gives CDR1 SGHAT, CDR2 FQNNGV. The CDR3 consists of 14 residues. V was pared by 0 bases and J by 5 bases, with 8 bases between. The V and J genes are TRBV11-2 and TRBJ2-1; D perhaps matches TRBD1 (6 bases). The sequence derives from a man aged 40-55 years with acute or convalescent COVID-19. Sequencing input: peripheral blood. The CDR3 DNA reads as TGTGCCAGCAGCTTAGAGAGGACAGACAATGAGCAGTTCTTC. Amino acid sequence: CASSLERTDNEQFF.